One sample yielded the 4 T cell receptor beta chains listed below, sequenced in a study of OX40 agonist ivuxolimab in advanced cancers. Sequenced by immunoSEQ multiplex PCR; TCRdb stores in-frame clones only, minus some. Here the sample spans about 100,000 clones, approximately 80% being singletons. Sequences were derived from CD4+ or CD8+ T cells sorted from blood, sampled in a trial of the OX40 agonist ivuxolimab. Receptors were obtained from an adult with an advanced solid tumor such as melanoma, head and neck, liver or kidney cancer.

On this clone itself: Other DNA sequences in the sample encode the same CDR3. This chain joins TRBV7-2 and TRBJ1-1; D is possibly TRBD1 (6 bases). This CDR3 region has 17 residues. The V and J ends lost 4 bases and 0 bases respectively, with 18 bases between them. The germline CDR1 and CDR2 sequences are SGHTA and FQGNSA. In DNA form, the CDR3 reads TGTGCCAGCAGCTATGACAGGACGCCTCGGTTGAACACTGAAGCTTTCTTT. Protein product: CASSYDRTPRLNTEAFF.

J is TRBJ2-5 and V is TRBV10-2; 10 bases map to TRBD1. There are 19 residues in the CDR3. Germline trimming cut 8 bases from V and 3 bases from J; bases unmatched to any gene: 21. Germline CDR1 reads WSHSY; CDR2 reads SAAADI. CDR3 DNA: TGCGCCAGCGGGGGGTCGGGACAGGGGAAGAGCGGAGGGAAAGAGACCCAGTACTTC. This sequence encodes CASGGSGQGKSGGKETQYF.

The rearrangement links TRBV7-7 to TRBJ2-5; a weak D match, TRBD1 (5 bases). V lost 5 bases and J lost 5, with 12 bases in between. CDR3 length: 13 residues. CDR1 and CDR2 (germline): SSHAT, FNYEAQ (reference sequence). CDR3 DNA sequence: TGTGCCAGCAGCGCCAGGGCTGGGGAGACCCAGTACTTC. Its translation is CASSARAGETQYF.

This clone has only one observation. This sequence joins TRBV12-5 and TRBJ1-2; tentatively, D is TRBD1 (5 bases). Germline V lookup: CDR1 LGHNT, CDR2 FRNRAP. Trimming left V 1 base short and J 7 bases short, with 7 bases between. This CDR3 is 12 amino acids long. The CDR3 here is CASGLGGSGYTF. The DNA of the CDR3 is TGTGCTAGTGGTTTGGGGGGGTCTGGCTACACCTTC.